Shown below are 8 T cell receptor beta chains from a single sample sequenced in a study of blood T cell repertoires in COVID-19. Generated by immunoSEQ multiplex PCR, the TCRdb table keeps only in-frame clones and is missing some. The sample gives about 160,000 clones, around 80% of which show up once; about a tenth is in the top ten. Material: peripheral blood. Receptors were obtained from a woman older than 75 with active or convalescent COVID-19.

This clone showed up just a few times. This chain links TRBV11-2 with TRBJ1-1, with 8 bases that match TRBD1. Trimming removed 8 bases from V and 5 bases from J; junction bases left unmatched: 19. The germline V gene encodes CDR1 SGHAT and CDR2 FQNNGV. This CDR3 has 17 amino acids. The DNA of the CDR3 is TGTGCCAGCTGGGATATCAAGTGGGCAGGGGGCAATACTGAAGCTTTCTTT. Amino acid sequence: CASWDIKWAGGNTEAFF.

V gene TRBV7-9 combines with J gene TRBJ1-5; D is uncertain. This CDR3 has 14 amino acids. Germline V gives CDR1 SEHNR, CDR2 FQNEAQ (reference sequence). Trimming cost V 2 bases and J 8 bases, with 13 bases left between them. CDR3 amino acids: CASSLSTGSEPQHF. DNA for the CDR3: TGTGCCAGCAGCTTATCTACCGGGAGCGAGCCCCAGCATTTT. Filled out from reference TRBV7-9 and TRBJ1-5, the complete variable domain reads DTGVSQNPRHKITKRGQNVTFRCDPISEHNRLYWYRQTLGQGPEFLTYFQNEAQLEKSRLLSDRFSAERPKGSFSTLEIQRTEQGDSAMYLCASSLSTGSEPQHFGDGTRLSIL.

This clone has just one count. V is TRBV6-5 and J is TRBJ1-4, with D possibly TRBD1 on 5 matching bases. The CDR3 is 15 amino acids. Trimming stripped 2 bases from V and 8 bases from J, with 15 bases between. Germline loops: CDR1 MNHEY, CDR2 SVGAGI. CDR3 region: CASSYTFGGEEKLFF. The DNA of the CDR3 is TGTGCCAGCAGTTACACCTTCGGGGGAGAGGAAAAACTGTTTTTT.

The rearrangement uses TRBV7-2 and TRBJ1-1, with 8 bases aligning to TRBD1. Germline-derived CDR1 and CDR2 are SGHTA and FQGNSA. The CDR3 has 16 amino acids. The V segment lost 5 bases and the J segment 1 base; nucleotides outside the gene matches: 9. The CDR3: CASSDRTGRSNTEAFF. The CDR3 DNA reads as TGTGCCAGCAGCGACCGGACAGGGCGGTCGAACACTGAAGCTTTCTTT.

The CDR3 loop is CASSSGQGRNTEAFF. For the CDR3, the DNA is TGCGCCAGCAGCTCCGGACAGGGAAGGAACACTGAAGCTTTCTTT. The rearrangement uses TRBV5-1 and TRBJ1-1; 8 positions agree with TRBD1. This CDR3 comprises 15 residues. Germline-derived CDR1 and CDR2 are SGHRS and YFSETQ. The J segment lost 1 base and the V segment lost 3 bases, leaving 5 bases of the junction unmatched.

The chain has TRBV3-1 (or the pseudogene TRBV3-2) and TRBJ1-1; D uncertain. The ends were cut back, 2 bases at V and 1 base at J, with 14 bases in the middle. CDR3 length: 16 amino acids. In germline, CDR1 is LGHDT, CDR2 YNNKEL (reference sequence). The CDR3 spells CASSQYSVGGNTEAFF. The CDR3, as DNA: TGTGCCAGCAGCCAATACAGTGTAGGTGGGAACACTGAAGCTTTCTTT.

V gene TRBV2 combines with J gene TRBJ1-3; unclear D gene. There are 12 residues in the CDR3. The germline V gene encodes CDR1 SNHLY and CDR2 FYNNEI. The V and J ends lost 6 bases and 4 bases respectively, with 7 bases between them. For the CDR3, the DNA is TGTGCCAGCAGGTTAGAGGGAAACACCATATATTTT. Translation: CASRLEGNTIYF.

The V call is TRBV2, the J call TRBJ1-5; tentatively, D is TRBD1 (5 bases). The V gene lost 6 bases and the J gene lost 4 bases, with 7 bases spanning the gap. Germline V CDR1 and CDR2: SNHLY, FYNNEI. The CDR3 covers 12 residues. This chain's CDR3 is CASRTENQPQHF. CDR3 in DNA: TGTGCCAGCAGGACAGAGAATCAGCCCCAGCATTTT.